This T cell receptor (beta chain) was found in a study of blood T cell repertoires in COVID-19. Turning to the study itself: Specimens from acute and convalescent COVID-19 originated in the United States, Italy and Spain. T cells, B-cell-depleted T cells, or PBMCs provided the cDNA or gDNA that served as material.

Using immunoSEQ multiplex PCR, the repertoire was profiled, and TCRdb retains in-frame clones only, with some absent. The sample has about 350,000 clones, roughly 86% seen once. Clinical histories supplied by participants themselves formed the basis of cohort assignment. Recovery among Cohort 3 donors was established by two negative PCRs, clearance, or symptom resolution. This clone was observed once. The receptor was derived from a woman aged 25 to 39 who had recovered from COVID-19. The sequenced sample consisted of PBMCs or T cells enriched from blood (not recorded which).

The CDR3 sequence: CASSPDGGRTEAFF. The CDR3 DNA is TGTGCCAGCAGTCCCGACGGGGGACGAACTGAAGCTTTCTTT. The chain uses TRBV7-9 and TRBJ1-1, with a possible D match to TRBD1 (5 bases). V was clipped by 6 bases and J by 5 bases, with 16 bases between them. CDR1 SEHNR and CDR2 FQNEAQ come from the germline V gene (reference sequence). The CDR3 is 14 residues long.